A selection of T cell receptor beta chains follows, all from one sample in a study of T cell repertoires in cytomegalovirus infection. A single record per CDR3 protein comes from TCRdb applying MiXCR to the reads. Of about 300,000 distinct CDR3 sequences detected, 8% to 10% appear once; the ten largest clones hold less than 3%. The source material was PBMCs. The receptors derive from a human donor in good health (CMV status not recorded). Some clones in this sample may be carry-over from other donors' samples. The CDR3 runs from the conserved cysteine through the conserved F or W. D genes are given only for firm matches. The size of a clone is reported for some rows only, either as once, few or many, or as a class for expanded clones.

V,size,J,D,CDR3,DNA
TRBV29-1,few,TRBJ1-2,.,CSVRTERDGYTF,TGCAGCGTTAGGACAGAGAGGGATGGCTACACCTTC
TRBV28,.,TRBJ2-3,.,CAGRTQGTDTQYF,TGTGCGGGTCGCACCCAAGGCACAGATACGCAGTATTTT
TRBV20-1,many,TRBJ2-6,.,CSAPWTGANVLTF,TGCAGTGCGCCGTGGACTGGGGCCAACGTCCTGACTTTC
TRBV19,few,TRBJ1-5,.,CASTQIGSNQPQHF,TGTGCCAGTACCCAGATAGGTAGCAATCAGCCCCAGCATTTT
TRBV12-3/TRBV12-4,.,TRBJ2-1,TRBD1,CASSTGAYNEQFF,TGTGCCAGCAGTACAGGGGCCTACAATGAGCAGTTCTTC
TRBV19,many,TRBJ1-5,TRBD1,CASSTSFTGGRNQPQHF,TGTGCCAGTAGTACGTCGTTCACAGGGGGACGCAATCAGCCCCAGCATTTT
TRBV12-3/TRBV12-4,.,TRBJ2-3,.,CASNSWGSTDTQYF,TGTGCCAGCAACTCATGGGGCAGCACAGATACGCAGTATTTT
TRBV13,once,TRBJ2-1,TRBD2,CASSPPWSGGDLSYNEQFF,TGTGCCAGCAGCCCTCCTTGGAGCGGGGGGGACCTCTCCTACAATGAGCAGTTCTTC
TRBV20-1,.,TRBJ2-1,.,CSARGGRSNYNEQFF,TGCAGTGCTAGAGGGGGGCGATCCAACTACAATGAGCAGTTCTTC
TRBV9,many,TRBJ1-2,.,CASSVDAGRYSGYTF,TGTGCCAGCAGCGTAGATGCAGGGCGCTATTCTGGCTACACCTTC
TRBV6-2/TRBV6-3,many,TRBJ2-1,.,CASGGLDEQFF,TGTGCCAGCGGGGGTCTCGATGAGCAGTTCTTC
TRBV6-2/TRBV6-3,many,TRBJ1-4,.,CASSPTDEKLFF,TGTGCCAGCTCCCCCACGGATGAAAAACTGTTTTTT
TRBV9,many,TRBJ2-3,.,CASSAQVSTDTQYF,TGTGCCAGCAGCGCACAGGTTAGCACAGATACGCAGTATTTT
TRBV6-1,many,TRBJ1-2,.,CASSATTGFYGYTF,TGTGCCAGCAGTGCTACTACAGGGTTCTATGGCTACACCTTC
TRBV20-1,many,TRBJ2-4,TRBD2,CSAPGTSGGVLVKNIQYF,TGCAGTGCTCCAGGGACTAGCGGGGGAGTTCTAGTCAAAAACATTCAGTACTTC
TRBV7-9,.,TRBJ1-2,.,CASSWGPASGYTF,TGTGCCAGCAGCTGGGGACCGGCTTCTGGCTACACCTTC
TRBV20-1,.,TRBJ2-7,TRBD1,CSARETTGGHEQYF,TGCAGTGCTAGAGAAACGACAGGGGGCCACGAGCAGTACTTC
TRBV20-1,many,TRBJ2-3,TRBD2,CSAPGGSKGTQYF,TGCAGTGCCCCGGGGGGGTCCAAGGGTACGCAGTATTTT
TRBV28,many,TRBJ2-2,.,CASSPYLNRGTGELFF,TGTGCCAGCAGCCCATATTTAAATCGCGGCACCGGGGAGCTGTTTTTT
TRBV12-3/TRBV12-4,many,TRBJ2-7,TRBD2,CASSFTSGSSYEQYF,TGTGCCAGCAGTTTTACCAGCGGGAGCTCCTACGAGCAGTACTTC
TRBV7-8,many,TRBJ1-4,TRBD1,CASSFGTGSEKLFF,TGTGCCAGCAGCTTCGGGACAGGGTCTGAAAAACTGTTTTTT
TRBV6-5,few,TRBJ2-2,TRBD1,CASIVTGGGTGELFF,TGTGCCAGCATTGTGACAGGGGGAGGGACCGGGGAGCTGTTTTTT
TRBV7-9,few,TRBJ1-1,.,CASNLAGTTTEAFF,TGTGCCAGCAACCTCGCCGGTACCACAACTGAAGCTTTCTTT
TRBV14,.,TRBJ2-7,.,CASSQVSGQQYF,TGTGCCAGCAGCCAAGTATCTGGGCAGCAGTACTTC
TRBV7-2,many,TRBJ2-2,.,CASSYYTGELFF,TGTGCCAGCAGCTATTACACCGGGGAGCTGTTTTTT
TRBV28,many,TRBJ1-1,.,CASLGVWGTEAFF,TGTGCCTCCCTAGGGGTATGGGGCACTGAAGCTTTCTTT
TRBV12-3/TRBV12-4,many,TRBJ1-1,.,CASNRGLNTEAFF,TGTGCCAGCAATCGCGGATTGAACACTGAAGCTTTCTTT
TRBV7-9,many,TRBJ2-1,TRBD1,CASSSLPTGALHEQFF,TGTGCCAGCAGCTCACTCCCGACAGGGGCCCTTCATGAGCAGTTCTTC
TRBV20-1,many,TRBJ2-1,TRBD2,CSARSGGPYNEQFF,TGCAGTGCTAGGAGCGGGGGGCCATACAATGAGCAGTTCTTC
TRBV6-2/TRBV6-3,many,TRBJ1-1,TRBD1,CASSPRTGDPSDTEAFF,TGTGCCAGCAGCCCTCGGACAGGGGACCCGTCGGACACTGAAGCTTTCTTT
TRBV6-2/TRBV6-3,many,TRBJ2-2,.,CASSYVTQGSDTGELFF,TGTGCCAGCAGTTACGTGACCCAGGGAAGTGACACCGGGGAGCTGTTTTTT
TRBV19,many,TRBJ1-2,.,CASSTRSGTSNYGYTF,TGTGCCAGTAGTACCCGGAGTGGAACTTCTAACTATGGCTACACCTTC
TRBV7-1,.,TRBJ2-3,.,CASSRGGGVSDTQYF,TGTGCCAGCAGCCGAGGCGGGGGCGTGTCAGATACGCAGTATTTT
TRBV19,many,TRBJ1-6,.,CASTAGLNSPLHF,TGTGCCAGTACGGCGGGTTTGAATTCACCCCTCCACTTT
TRBV12-3/TRBV12-4,many,TRBJ2-7,.,CASSSGRYYEQYF,TGTGCCAGCAGTTCTGGACGTTACTACGAGCAGTACTTC
TRBV10-1,.,TRBJ2-1,.,CASSGGERYEQFF,TGCGCCAGCAGCGGCGGGGAGCGCTATGAGCAGTTCTTC
TRBV5-1,many,TRBJ1-4,.,CASSLGSYTTNEKLFF,TGCGCCAGCAGCTTGGGGTCATATACAACTAATGAAAAACTGTTTTTT
TRBV20-1,.,TRBJ1-2,.,CSASLPGRVYGYTF,TGCAGTGCTAGTTTGCCAGGCCGAGTCTATGGCTACACCTTC
TRBV29-1,many,TRBJ2-7,.,CSGGAGVLYEQYF,TGCAGCGGGGGAGCAGGGGTCCTATACGAGCAGTACTTC
TRBV5-5,many,TRBJ2-3,TRBD1,CASSLGTGADTQYF,TGTGCCAGCAGCTTGGGGACAGGGGCAGATACGCAGTATTTT
TRBV6-5,many,TRBJ1-5,.,CASSYSTVGNQPQHF,TGTGCCAGCAGTTACTCGACGGTGGGGAATCAGCCCCAGCATTTT
TRBV7-2,many,TRBJ2-6,TRBD1,CASSFTGGSGANVLTF,TGTGCCAGCAGTTTTACAGGGGGATCTGGGGCCAACGTCCTGACTTTC
TRBV25-1,.,TRBJ1-2,TRBD1,CASSEGTGVNGYTF,TGTGCCAGCAGTGAGGGGACAGGGGTGAATGGCTACACCTTC
TRBV6-5,many,TRBJ2-7,.,CASSYSRPAPYEQYF,TGTGCCAGCAGTTACTCGAGGCCAGCCCCCTACGAGCAGTACTTC